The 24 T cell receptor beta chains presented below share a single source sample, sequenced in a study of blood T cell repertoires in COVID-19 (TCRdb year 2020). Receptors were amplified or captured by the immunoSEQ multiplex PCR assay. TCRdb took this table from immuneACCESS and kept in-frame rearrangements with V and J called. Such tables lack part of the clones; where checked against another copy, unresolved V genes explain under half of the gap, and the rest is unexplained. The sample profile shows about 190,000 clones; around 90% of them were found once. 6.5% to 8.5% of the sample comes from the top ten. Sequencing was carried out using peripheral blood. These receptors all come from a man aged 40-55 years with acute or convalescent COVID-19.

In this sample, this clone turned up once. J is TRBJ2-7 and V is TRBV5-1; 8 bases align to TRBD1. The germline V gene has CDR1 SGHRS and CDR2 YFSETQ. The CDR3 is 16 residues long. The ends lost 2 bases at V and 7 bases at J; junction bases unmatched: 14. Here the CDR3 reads CASSFTEGQGSGEQYF. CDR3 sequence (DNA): TGCGCCAGCAGCTTTACTGAAGGACAGGGTTCGGGGGAGCAGTACTTC.

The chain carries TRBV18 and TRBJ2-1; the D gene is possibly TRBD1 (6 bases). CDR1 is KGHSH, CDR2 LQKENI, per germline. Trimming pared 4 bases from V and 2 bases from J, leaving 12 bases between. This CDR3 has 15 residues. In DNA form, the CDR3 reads TGTGCCAGCTCACTACAGGGTACTACCTACAATGAGCAGTTCTTC. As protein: CASSLQGTTYNEQFF.

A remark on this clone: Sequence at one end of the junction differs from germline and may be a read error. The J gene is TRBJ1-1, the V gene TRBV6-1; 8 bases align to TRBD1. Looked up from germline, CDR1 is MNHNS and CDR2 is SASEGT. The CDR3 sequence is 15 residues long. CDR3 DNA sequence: TGTGCCAGCAGTGAACTGACAGGGGTGAATACTGAAGCTTTCTTT. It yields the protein CASSELTGVNTEAFF.

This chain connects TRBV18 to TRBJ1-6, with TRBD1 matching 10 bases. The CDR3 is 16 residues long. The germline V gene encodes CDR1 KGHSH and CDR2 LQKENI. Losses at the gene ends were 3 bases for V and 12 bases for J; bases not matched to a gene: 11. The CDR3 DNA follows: TGTGCCAGCTCACCTTCCGGGACAGGGGCTTCTATACCCCTCCACTTT. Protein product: CASSPSGTGASIPLHF.

CDR3 in DNA: TGTGCCTGGATGTCGTTCGGGAGGGGGGACACTGAAGCTTTCTTT. This sequence encodes CAWMSFGRGDTEAFF. The chain links TRBV30 to TRBJ1-1; the D gene is possibly TRBD1 (6 bases). Germline V gene lookup returns CDR1 GTSNPN and CDR2 SVGIG (reference sequence). The length of the CDR3 is 15 residues. The V gene lost 4 bases and the J gene lost 3 bases, with 18 bases spanning the gap. The full variable domain, in which reference TRBV30 and TRBJ1-1 provide the parts outside the CDR3, is SQTIHQWPATLVQPVGSPLSLECTVEGTSNPNLYWYRQAAGRGLQLLFYSVGIGQISSEVPQNLSASRPQDRQFILSSKKLLLSDSGFYLCAWMSFGRGDTEAFFGQGTRLTVV.

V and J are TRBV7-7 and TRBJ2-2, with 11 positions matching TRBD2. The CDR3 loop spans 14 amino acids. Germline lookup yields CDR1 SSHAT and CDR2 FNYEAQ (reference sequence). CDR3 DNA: TGTGCTAGCCGACTAGCGGGGCACACCGGGGAGCTGTTTTTT. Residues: CASRLAGHTGELFF.

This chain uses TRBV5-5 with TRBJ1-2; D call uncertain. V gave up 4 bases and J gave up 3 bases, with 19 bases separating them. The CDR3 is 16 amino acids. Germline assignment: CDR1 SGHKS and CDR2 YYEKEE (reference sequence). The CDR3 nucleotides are TGTGCCAGCAGCCAACCATACCCAGCCGGGGACTATGGCTACACCTTC. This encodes CASSQPYPAGDYGYTF. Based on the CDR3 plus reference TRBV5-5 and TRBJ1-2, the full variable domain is DAGVTQSPTHLIKTRGQQVTLRCSPISGHKSVSWYQQVLGQGPQFIFQYYEKEERGRGNFPDRFSARQFPNYSSELNVNALLLGDSALYLCASSQPYPAGDYGYTFGSGTRLTVV.

The CDR3 sequence is CAWSRGQGNPVYGYTF. In DNA, the CDR3 is TGTGCCTGGAGTAGAGGACAGGGGAACCCGGTTTACGGCTACACCTTC. The genes are TRBV30 and TRBJ1-2; 9 nucleotides match TRBD1. Germline-derived CDR1 and CDR2 are GTSNPN and SVGIG (reference sequence). V was clipped by 2 bases and J by 8 bases; unmatched bases: 15. The CDR3 is 16 residues long.

Here the CDR3 DNA reads TGTGCCAGCTCACCACCGTGGGGACAGGGCACAGATACGCAGTATTTT. Translating it yields CASSPPWGQGTDTQYF. The V and J genes are TRBV18 and TRBJ2-3; 8 nucleotides line up with TRBD1. Germline values: CDR1 KGHSH, CDR2 LQKENI. V trimming: 0 bases; J trimming: 1 base; junction bases outside the gene matches: 3. This CDR3 spans 16 amino acids.

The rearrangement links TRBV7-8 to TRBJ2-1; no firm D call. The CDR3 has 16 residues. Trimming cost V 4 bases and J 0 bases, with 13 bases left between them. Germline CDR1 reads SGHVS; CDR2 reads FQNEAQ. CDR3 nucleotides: TGTGCCAGCAGCTCCCGCGCAGGCGTCTCCTACAATGAGCAGTTCTTC. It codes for CASSSRAGVSYNEQFF. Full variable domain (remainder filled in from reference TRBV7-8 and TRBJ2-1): GAGVSQSPRYKVAKRGQDVALRCDPISGHVSLFWYQQALGQGPEFLTYFQNEAQLDKSGLPSDRFFAERPEGSVSTLKIQRTQQEDSAVYLCASSSRAGVSYNEQFFGPGTRLTVL.

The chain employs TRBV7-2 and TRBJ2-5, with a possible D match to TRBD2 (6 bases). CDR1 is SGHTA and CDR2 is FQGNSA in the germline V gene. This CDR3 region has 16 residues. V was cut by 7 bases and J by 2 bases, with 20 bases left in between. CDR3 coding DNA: TGTGCCAGCACCCCGAACCCCGGGACTCTTCAAGAGACCCAGTACTTC. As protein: CASTPNPGTLQETQYF.

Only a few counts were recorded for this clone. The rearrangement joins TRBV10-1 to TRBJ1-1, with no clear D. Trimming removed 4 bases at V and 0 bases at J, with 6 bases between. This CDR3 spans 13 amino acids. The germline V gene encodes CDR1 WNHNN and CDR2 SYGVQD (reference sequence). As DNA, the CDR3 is TGCGCCAGCAGTGCGGTCCTGAACACTGAAGCTTTCTTT. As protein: CASSAVLNTEAFF.

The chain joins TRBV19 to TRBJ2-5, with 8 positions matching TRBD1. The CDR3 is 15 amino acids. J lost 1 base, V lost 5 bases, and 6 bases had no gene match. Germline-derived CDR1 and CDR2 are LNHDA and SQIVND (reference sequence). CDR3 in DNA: TGTGCCAGTAGTTCCGGACAGGGCGGCCAAGAGACCCAGTACTTC. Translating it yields CASSSGQGGQETQYF.

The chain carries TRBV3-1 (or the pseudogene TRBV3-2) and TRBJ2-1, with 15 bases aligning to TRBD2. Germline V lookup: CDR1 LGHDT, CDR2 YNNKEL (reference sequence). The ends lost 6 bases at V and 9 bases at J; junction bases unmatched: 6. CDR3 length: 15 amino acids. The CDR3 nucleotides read TGTGCCAGCAGAGGACTAGCGGGGGGGCGAGGTGAGCAGTTCTTC. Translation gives CASRGLAGGRGEQFF.

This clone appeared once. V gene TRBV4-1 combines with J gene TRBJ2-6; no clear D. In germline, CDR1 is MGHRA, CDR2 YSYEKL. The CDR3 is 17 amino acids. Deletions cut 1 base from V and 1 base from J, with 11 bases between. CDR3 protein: CASSQVSVASGANVLTF. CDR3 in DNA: TGCGCCAGCAGCCAAGTGTCAGTCGCTTCTGGGGCCAACGTCCTGACTTTC.

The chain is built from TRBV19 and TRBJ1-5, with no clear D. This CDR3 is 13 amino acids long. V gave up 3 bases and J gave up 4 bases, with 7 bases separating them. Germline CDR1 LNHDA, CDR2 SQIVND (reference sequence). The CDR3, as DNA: TGTGCCAGTAGTATGGAGTGGAATCAGCCCCAGCATTTT. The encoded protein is CASSMEWNQPQHF.

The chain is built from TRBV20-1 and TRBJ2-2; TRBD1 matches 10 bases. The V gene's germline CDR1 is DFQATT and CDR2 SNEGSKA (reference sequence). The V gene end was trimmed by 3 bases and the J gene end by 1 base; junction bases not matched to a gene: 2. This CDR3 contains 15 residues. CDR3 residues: CSASRTGGNTGELFF. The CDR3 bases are TGCAGTGCTAGTCGGACAGGGGGGAACACCGGGGAGCTGTTTTTT.

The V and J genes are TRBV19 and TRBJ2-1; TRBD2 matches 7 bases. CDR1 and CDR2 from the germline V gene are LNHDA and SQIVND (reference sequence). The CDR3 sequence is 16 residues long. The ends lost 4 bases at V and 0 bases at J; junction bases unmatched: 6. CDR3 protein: CASSNLTGGSYNEQFF. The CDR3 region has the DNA TGTGCCAGTAGTAACCTTACGGGGGGCTCCTACAATGAGCAGTTCTTC.

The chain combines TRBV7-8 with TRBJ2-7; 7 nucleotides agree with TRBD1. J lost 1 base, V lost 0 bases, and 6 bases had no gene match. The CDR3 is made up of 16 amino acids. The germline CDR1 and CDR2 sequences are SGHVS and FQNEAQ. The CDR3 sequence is CASSLAYGQVSYEQYF. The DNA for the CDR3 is TGTGCCAGCAGCTTAGCGTATGGACAGGTGTCCTACGAGCAGTACTTC.

The CDR3 nucleotides read TGCGCCAGCAGCTTGGGACAGGGGGCGCGCTATGGCTACACCTTC. Encoded protein: CASSLGQGARYGYTF. J is TRBJ1-2 and V is TRBV5-1; 10 positions agree with TRBD1. Trimming took 0 bases from V and 4 from J; bases not matched to a gene: 3. The CDR3 sequence is 15 residues long. Germline CDR1 SGHRS, CDR2 YFSETQ.

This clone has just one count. CDR3 region: CASSLDRVGSPLHF. The CDR3 region has the DNA TGTGCCAGCAGTCTCGACAGGGTAGGCTCACCCCTCCACTTT. The rearrangement links TRBV28 to TRBJ1-6; TRBD1 matches at 7 bases. V lost 5 bases to trimming and J lost 10 bases; unmatched junction nucleotides: 8. The CDR3 totals 14 residues. Germline V gene sequence: CDR1 MDHEN, CDR2 SYDVKM. The full variable domain, with the rest looked up from reference TRBV28 and TRBJ1-6, is DVKVTQSSRYLVKRTGEKVFLECVQDMDHENMFWYRQDPGLGLRLIYFSYDVKMKEKGDIPEGYSVSREKKERFSLILESASTNQTSMYLCASSLDRVGSPLHFGNGTRLTVT.

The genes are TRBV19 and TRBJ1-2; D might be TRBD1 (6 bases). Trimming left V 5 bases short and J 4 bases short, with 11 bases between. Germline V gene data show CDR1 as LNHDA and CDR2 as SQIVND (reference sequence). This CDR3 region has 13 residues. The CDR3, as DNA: TGTGCCAGTAGTCCCGGACAGAGCTATGGCTACACCTTC. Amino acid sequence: CASSPGQSYGYTF.

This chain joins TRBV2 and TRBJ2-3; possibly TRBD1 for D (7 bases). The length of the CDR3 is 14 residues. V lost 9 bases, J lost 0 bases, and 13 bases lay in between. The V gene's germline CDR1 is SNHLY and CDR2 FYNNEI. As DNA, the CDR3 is TGTGCCAGTCAGACAGGGACTAGCACAGATACGCAGTATTTT. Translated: CASQTGTSTDTQYF.

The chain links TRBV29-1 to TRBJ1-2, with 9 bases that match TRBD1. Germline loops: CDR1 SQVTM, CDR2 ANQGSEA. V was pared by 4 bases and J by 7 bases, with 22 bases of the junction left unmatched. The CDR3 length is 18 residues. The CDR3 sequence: CSVVQFLQGAMGPGGYTF. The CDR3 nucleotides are TGCAGCGTTGTCCAATTTCTACAGGGGGCAATGGGCCCGGGTGGCTACACCTTC.